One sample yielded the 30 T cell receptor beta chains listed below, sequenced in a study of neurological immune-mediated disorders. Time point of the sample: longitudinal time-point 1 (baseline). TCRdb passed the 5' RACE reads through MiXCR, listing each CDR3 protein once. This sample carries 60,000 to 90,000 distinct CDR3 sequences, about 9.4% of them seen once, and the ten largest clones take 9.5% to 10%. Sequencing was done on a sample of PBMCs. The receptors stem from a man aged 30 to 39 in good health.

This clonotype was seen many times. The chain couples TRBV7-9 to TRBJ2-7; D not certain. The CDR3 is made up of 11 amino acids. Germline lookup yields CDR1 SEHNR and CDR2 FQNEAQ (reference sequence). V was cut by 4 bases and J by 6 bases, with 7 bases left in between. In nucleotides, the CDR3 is TGTGCCAGCAGCTCGGGTCGCGAGCAGTACTTC. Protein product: CASSSGREQYF.

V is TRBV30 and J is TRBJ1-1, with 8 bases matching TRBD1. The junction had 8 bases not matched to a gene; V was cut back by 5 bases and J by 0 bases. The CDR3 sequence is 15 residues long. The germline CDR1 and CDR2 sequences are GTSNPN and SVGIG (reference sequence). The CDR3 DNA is TGTGCCTGGCAAAGACAGGGGACACTGAACACTGAAGCTTTCTTT. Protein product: CAWQRQGTLNTEAFF. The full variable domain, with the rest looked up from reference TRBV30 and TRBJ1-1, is SQTIHQWPATLVQPVGSPLSLECTVEGTSNPNLYWYRQAAGRGLQLLFYSVGIGQISSEVPQNLSASRPQDRQFILSSKKLLLSDSGFYLCAWQRQGTLNTEAFFGQGTRLTVV.

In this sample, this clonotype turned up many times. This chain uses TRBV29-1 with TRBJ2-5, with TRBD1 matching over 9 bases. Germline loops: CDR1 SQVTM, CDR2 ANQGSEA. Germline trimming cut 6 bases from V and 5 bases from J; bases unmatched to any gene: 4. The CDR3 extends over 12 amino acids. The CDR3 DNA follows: TGCAGCGTGGGACAGGGACCGGAGACCCAGTACTTC. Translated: CSVGQGPETQYF.

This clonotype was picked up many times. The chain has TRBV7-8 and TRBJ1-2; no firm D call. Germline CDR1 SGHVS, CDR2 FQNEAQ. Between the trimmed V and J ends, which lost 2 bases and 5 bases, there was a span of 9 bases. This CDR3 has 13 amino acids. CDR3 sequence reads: CASSLKTGYGYTF. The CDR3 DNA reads TGTGCCAGCAGCTTAAAAACTGGGTATGGCTACACCTTC.

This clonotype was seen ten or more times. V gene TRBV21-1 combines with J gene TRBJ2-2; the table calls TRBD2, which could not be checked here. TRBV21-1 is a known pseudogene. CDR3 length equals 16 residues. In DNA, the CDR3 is TGTGCCGGCGGGTGGCCCACGGCGTTCAACACCGGGGAGCTGTTTTTT. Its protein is CAGGWPTAFNTGELFF.

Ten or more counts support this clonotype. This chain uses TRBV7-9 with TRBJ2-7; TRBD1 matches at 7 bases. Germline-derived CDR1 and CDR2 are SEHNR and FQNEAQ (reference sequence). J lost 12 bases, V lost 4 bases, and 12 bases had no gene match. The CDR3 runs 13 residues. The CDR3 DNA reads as TGTGCCAGCAGCTCCGGGACAGTCACGTCTGCGTACTTC. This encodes CASSSGTVTSAYF.

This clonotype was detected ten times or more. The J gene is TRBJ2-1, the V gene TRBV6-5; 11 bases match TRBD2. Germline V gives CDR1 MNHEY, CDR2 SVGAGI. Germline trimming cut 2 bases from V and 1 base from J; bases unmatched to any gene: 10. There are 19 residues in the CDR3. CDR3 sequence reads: CASSYQLSGTSGSYNEQFF. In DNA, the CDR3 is TGTGCCAGCAGTTACCAATTGTCCGGGACTAGCGGTTCCTACAATGAGCAGTTCTTC.

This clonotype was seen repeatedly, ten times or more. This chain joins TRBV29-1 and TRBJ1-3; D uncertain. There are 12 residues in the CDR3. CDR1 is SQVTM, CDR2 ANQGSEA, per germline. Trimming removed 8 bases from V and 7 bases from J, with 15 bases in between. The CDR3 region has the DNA TGCAGCCATTTAGGCGTGGGGAACACCATATATTTT. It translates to CSHLGVGNTIYF.

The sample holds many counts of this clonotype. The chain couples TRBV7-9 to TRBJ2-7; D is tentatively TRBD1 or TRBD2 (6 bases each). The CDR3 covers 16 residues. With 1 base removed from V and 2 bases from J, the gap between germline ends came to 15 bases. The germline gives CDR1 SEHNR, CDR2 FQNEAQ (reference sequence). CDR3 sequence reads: CASSLDAGQGTYEQYF. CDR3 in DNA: TGTGCCAGCAGCTTAGATGCGGGACAAGGGACCTACGAGCAGTACTTC.

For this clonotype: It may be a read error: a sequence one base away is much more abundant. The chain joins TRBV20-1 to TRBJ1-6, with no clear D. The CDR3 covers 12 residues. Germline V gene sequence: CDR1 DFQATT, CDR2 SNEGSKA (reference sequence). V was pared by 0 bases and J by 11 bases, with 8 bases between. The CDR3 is CSAREGIPPLHF. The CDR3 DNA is TGCAGTGCTAGAGAGGGGATACCACCCCTCCACTTT.

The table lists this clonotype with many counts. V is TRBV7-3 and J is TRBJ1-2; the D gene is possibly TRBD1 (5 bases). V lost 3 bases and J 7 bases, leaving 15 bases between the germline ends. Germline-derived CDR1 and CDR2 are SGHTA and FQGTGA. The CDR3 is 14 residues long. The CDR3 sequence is CASSLGNDRSGYTF. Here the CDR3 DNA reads TGTGCCAGCAGCTTGGGGAACGACAGAAGTGGCTACACCTTC.

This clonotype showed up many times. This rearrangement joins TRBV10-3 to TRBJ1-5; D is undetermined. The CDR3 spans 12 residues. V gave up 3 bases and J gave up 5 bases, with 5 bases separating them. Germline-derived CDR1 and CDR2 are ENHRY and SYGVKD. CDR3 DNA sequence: TGTGCCATCAGTGACCAAGATCAGCCCCAGCATTTT. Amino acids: CAISDQDQPQHF.

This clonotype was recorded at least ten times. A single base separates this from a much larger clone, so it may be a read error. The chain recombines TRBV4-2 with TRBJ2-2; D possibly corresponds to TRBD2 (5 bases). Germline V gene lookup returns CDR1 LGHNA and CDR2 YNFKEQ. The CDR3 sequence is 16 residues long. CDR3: CVSSQDWELITGELFF. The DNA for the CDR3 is TGTGTCAGCAGCCAAGATTGGGAGTTGATCACCGGGGAGCTGTTTTTT.

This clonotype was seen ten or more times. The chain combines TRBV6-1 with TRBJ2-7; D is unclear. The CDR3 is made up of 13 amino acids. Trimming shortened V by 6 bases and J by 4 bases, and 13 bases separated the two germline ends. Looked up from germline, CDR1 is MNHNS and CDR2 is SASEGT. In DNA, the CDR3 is TGTGCCAGCAGCCAAAACCTGTATTACGAGCAGTACTTC. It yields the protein CASSQNLYYEQYF.

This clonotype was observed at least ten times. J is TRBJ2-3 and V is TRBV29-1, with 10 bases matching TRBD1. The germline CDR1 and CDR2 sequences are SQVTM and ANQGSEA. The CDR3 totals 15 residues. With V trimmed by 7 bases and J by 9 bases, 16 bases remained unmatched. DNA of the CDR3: TGCAGCGCAGGAGGACAGGGGGAGGTTTATGAGACGCAGTATTTT. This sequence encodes CSAGGQGEVYETQYF.

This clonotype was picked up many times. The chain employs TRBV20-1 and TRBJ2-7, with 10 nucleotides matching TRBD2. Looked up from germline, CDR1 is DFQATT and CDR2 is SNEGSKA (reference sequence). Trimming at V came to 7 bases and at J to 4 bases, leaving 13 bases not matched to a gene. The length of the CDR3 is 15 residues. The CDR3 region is CSGEGLADFGYEQYF. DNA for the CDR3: TGCAGTGGGGAAGGACTAGCGGATTTCGGGTACGAGCAGTACTTC.

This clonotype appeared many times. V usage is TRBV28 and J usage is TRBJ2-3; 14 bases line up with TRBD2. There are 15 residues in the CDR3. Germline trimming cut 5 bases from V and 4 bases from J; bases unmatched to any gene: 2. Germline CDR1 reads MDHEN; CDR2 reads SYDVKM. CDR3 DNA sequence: TGTGCCAGCAGTCTGGGACTAGCGGGAGCAGATACGCAGTATTTT. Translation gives CASSLGLAGADTQYF.

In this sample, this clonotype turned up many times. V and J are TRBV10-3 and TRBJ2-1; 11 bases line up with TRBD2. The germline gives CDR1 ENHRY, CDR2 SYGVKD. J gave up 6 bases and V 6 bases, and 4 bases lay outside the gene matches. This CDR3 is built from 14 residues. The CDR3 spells CAIRKTSGINEQFF. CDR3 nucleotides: TGTGCCATCAGAAAGACTAGCGGGATCAATGAGCAGTTCTTC.

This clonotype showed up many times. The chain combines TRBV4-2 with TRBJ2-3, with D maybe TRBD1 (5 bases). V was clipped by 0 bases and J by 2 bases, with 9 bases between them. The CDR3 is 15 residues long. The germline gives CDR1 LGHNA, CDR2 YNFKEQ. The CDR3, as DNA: TGTGCCAGCAGCCAAGATGGGGCTTACACAGATACGCAGTATTTT. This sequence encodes CASSQDGAYTDTQYF.

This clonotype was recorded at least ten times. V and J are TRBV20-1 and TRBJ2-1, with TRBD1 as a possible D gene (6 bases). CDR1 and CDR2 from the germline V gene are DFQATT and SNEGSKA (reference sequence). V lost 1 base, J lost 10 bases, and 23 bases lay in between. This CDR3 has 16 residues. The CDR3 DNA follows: TGCAGTGCTAGAGGAGAAAACAGGGCTGGGTTGGAGGAGCAGTTCTTC. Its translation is CSARGENRAGLEEQFF.

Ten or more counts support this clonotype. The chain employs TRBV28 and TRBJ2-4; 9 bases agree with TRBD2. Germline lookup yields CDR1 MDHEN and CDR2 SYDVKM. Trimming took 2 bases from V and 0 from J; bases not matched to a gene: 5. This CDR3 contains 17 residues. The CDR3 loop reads CASSLRAGGLAKNIQYF. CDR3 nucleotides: TGTGCCAGCAGTTTAAGAGCGGGGGGCCTAGCCAAAAACATTCAGTACTTC.

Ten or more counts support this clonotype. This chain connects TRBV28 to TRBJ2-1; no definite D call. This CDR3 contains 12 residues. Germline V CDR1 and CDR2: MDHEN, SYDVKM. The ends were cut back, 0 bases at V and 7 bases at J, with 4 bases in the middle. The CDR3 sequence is CASSLWGNEQFF. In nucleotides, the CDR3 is TGTGCCAGCAGTTTATGGGGTAATGAGCAGTTCTTC.

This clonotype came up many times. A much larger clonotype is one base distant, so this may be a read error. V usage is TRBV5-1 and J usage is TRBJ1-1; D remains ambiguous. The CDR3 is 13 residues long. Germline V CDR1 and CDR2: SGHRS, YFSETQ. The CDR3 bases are TGCGCCAGCAACTTGGAAGGGAACACTGAAGCTTTCTTT. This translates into CASNLEGNTEAFF.

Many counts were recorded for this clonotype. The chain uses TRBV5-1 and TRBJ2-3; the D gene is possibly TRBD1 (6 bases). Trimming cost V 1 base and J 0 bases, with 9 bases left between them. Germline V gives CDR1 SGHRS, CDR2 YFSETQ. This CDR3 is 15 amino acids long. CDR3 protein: CASSLWDTSTDTQYF. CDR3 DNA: TGCGCCAGCAGCTTGTGGGACACAAGCACAGATACGCAGTATTTT.

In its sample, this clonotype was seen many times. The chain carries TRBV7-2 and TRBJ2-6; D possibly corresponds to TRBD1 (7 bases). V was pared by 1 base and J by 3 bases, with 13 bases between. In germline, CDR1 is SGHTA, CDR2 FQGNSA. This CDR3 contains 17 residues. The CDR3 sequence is CASSLEAGGYGANVLTF. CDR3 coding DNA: TGTGCCAGCAGCTTAGAGGCAGGGGGGTATGGGGCCAACGTCCTGACTTTC.

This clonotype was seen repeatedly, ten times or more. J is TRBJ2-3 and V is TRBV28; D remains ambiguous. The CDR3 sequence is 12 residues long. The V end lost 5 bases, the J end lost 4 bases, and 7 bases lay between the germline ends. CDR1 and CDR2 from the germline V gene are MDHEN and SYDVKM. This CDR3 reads CASSPSADTQYF. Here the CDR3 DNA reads TGTGCCAGCAGTCCATCTGCAGATACGCAGTATTTT.

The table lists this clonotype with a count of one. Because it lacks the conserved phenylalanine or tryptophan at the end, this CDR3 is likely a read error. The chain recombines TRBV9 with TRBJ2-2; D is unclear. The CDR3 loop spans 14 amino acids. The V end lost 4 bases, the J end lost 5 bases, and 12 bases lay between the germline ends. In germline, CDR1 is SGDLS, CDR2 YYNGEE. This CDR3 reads CASSRKGSTGELFY. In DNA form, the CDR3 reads TGTGCCAGCAGCCGCAAAGGGTCAACCGGGGAGCTGTTTTAT.

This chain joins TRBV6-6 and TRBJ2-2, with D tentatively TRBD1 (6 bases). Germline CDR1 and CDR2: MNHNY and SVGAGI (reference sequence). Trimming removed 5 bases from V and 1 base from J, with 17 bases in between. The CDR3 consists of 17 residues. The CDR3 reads CASSDPNGDKNTGELFF. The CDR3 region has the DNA TGTGCCAGCAGTGACCCAAACGGGGACAAGAACACCGGGGAGCTGTTTTTT.

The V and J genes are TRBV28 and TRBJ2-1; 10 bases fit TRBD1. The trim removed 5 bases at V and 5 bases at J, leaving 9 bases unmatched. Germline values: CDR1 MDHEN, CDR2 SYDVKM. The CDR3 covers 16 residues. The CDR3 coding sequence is TGTGCCAGCAGTAAAATCCCCGGGACAGGGGACAATGAGCAGTTCTTC. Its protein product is CASSKIPGTGDNEQFF.

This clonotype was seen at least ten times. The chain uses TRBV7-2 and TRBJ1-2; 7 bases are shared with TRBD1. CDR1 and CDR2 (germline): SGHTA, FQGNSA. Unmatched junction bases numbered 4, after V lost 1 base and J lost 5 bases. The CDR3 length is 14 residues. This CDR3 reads CASSLDDREYGYTF. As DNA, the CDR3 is TGTGCCAGCAGCTTAGACGACAGGGAGTATGGCTACACCTTC.